These 22 T cell receptor beta chains were all obtained from the same sample, sequenced in a study of T cells in Graves' hyperthyroidism and ophthalmopathy. Amplified TCR beta CDR3 regions came from RNA transcripts. The HTBI primer set was used in a first-round RT-PCR of the TCR CDR3. TCRdb reprocessed the multiplex PCR reads with MiXCR, giving one entry per CDR3 protein. The table lists 500,000 to 600,000 distinct CDR3 sequences, 16% of them singletons. Sequenced sample: blood. These receptors all stem from a young woman with Graves' hyperthyroidism.

This clonotype occurred a few times. This chain joins TRBV19 and TRBJ1-2; tentatively, D is TRBD1 (5 bases). Looked up from germline, CDR1 is LNHDA and CDR2 is SQIVND (reference sequence). Trimming removed 6 bases at V and 2 bases at J, with 16 bases between. The CDR3 extends over 15 amino acids. The CDR3, as DNA: TGTGCCAGTAGGAAGGGGAATTCTCCCAACTATGGCTACACCTTC. Protein sequence: CASRKGNSPNYGYTF.

The sample holds many counts of this clonotype. V is TRBV6-1 and J is TRBJ1-6; no definite D call. The CDR3 runs to 17 residues. V lost 3 bases and J lost 4, with 16 bases in between. Germline V gives CDR1 MNHNS, CDR2 SASEGT. The CDR3 sequence is CASSDGRGSGYNSPLHF. The CDR3 bases are TGTGCCAGCAGTGACGGCAGAGGGTCTGGTTATAATTCACCCCTCCACTTT.

This clonotype was counted only a few times. The V gene is TRBV19, the J gene TRBJ2-1; D is undetermined. V gave up 3 bases and J gave up 0 bases, with 9 bases separating them. The CDR3 is 15 amino acids. Germline CDR1 LNHDA, CDR2 SQIVND (reference sequence). CDR3 DNA sequence: TGTGCCAGTAGTATCTACGAAAGCTCCTACAATGAGCAGTTCTTC. Translated: CASSIYESSYNEQFF.

This clonotype has a count of ten or more. The genes are TRBV7-9 and TRBJ1-2, with a possible D match to TRBD1 (6 bases). The CDR3 contains 13 residues. The ends were cut back, 11 bases at V and 2 bases at J, with 15 bases in the middle. The germline V gene has CDR1 SEHNR and CDR2 FQNEAQ (reference sequence). CDR3 DNA: TGTGCCCTCCAACACAGGGAGAACTATGGCTACACCTTC. It is translated as CALQHRENYGYTF. The full variable domain, in which reference TRBV7-9 and TRBJ1-2 provide the parts outside the CDR3, is DTGVSQNPRHKITKRGQNVTFRCDPISEHNRLYWYRQTLGQGPEFLTYFQNEAQLEKSRLLSDRFSAERPKGSFSTLEIQRTEQGDSAMYLCALQHRENYGYTFGSGTRLTVV.

The chain couples TRBV27 to TRBJ2-2; tentative D call: TRBD2 (6 bases). CDR3 length: 16 residues. Looked up from germline, CDR1 is MNHEY and CDR2 is SMNVEV (reference sequence). The ends were cut back, 6 bases at V and 6 bases at J, with 20 bases in the middle. CDR3 sequence (DNA): TGTGCCAGCAGACCGACCGGGACTCTCACCGCCGGGGAGCTGTTTTTT. This codes for CASRPTGTLTAGELFF.

This chain links TRBV18 with TRBJ2-7; D is uncertain. The CDR3 loop spans 14 amino acids. Deletions cut 4 bases from V and 2 bases from J, with 12 bases between. Germline V gives CDR1 KGHSH, CDR2 LQKENI. The CDR3 region has the DNA TGTGCCAGCTCACGAACCGACGGAGCCTACGAGCAGTACTTC. It yields the protein CASSRTDGAYEQYF. The whole variable domain, filled in from reference TRBV18 and TRBJ2-7, reads NAGVMQNPRHLVRRRGQEARLRCSPMKGHSHVYWYRQLPEEGLKFMVYLQKENIIDESGMPKERFSAEFPKEGPSILRIQQVVRGDSAAYFCASSRTDGAYEQYFGPGTRLTVT.

The sample holds many counts of this clonotype. This chain joins TRBV7-2 and TRBJ2-1; TRBD2 agrees at 7 bases. J was trimmed by 3 bases and V by 2 bases; bases with no gene match: 13. CDR3 length equals 18 residues. In germline, CDR1 is SGHTA, CDR2 FQGNSA. The CDR3 sequence is CASSLSRTRQDDYNEQFF. CDR3 sequence (DNA): TGTGCCAGCAGCTTATCCCGGACTAGACAAGATGACTACAATGAGCAGTTCTTC. The variable domain in full, with the rest retrieved from reference TRBV7-2 and TRBJ2-1, is GAGVSQSPSNKVTEKGKDVELRCDPISGHTALYWYRQSLGQGLEFLIYFQGNSAPDKSGLPSDRFSAERTGGSVSTLTIQRTQQEDSAVYLCASSLSRTRQDDYNEQFFGPGTRLTVL.

A note on this clonotype: Given a much more abundant clone one base away, this may be a read error. The chain has TRBV12-3 or TRBV12-4 and TRBJ1-1; D is undetermined. The CDR3 has 11 residues. V lost 5 bases, J lost 5 bases, and 6 bases lay in between. The CDR3 sequence: CASSEQTEAFF. CDR3 sequence (DNA): TGTGCCAGCAGTGAACAAACTGAAGCTTTCTTT.

The chain employs TRBV18 and TRBJ2-1, with D possibly being TRBD2 (5 bases). This CDR3 is 18 amino acids long. V lost 3 bases to trimming and J lost 2 bases, with 20 bases between them. Germline CDR1 is KGHSH and CDR2 is LQKENI. The CDR3 loop reads CASSPPTKERVTYNEQFF. The CDR3 bases are TGTGCCAGCTCACCTCCGACAAAGGAGAGGGTAACCTACAATGAGCAGTTCTTC.

The genes are TRBV3-1 and TRBJ1-1; D uncertain. The length of the CDR3 is 15 residues. V lost 3 bases, J lost 0 bases, and 11 bases lay in between. Germline V lookup: CDR1 LGHDT, CDR2 YNNKEL (reference sequence). This CDR3 is CASSQIGLVNTEAFF. In DNA form, the CDR3 reads TGTGCCAGCAGCCAGATCGGACTGGTGAACACTGAAGCTTTCTTT.

The J gene is TRBJ1-3, the V gene TRBV5-8; D remains ambiguous. CDR1 and CDR2 (germline): SGHTS, YDEGEE. V was pared by 6 bases and J by 4 bases, with 11 bases between. The CDR3 consists of 13 residues. In nucleotides, the CDR3 is TGTGCCAGCAATCGTAGGGCCGGAAACACCATATATTTT. Its translation: CASNRRAGNTIYF. Full variable domain (remainder filled in from reference TRBV5-8 and TRBJ1-3): EAGVTQSPTHLIKTRGQQATLRCSPISGHTSVYWYQQALGLGLQFLLWYDEGEERNRGNFPPRFSGRQFPNYSSELNVNALELEDSALYLCASNRRAGNTIYFGEGSWLTVV.

This sequence joins TRBV27 and TRBJ2-7, with 8 bases that match TRBD1. Germline V lookup: CDR1 MNHEY, CDR2 SMNVEV (reference sequence). The CDR3 totals 14 residues. The junction had 14 bases not matched to a gene; V was cut back by 5 bases and J by 11 bases. CDR3 bases: TGTGCCAGCAGTCGGACTTGGACAGGGCCAGGAGAGTACTTC. It is translated as CASSRTWTGPGEYF.

This clonotype was observed at least ten times. The chain links TRBV5-1 to TRBJ1-5; D not certain. Trimming cost V 4 bases and J 7 bases, with 15 bases left between them. CDR3 length: 14 residues. Germline V gene data show CDR1 as SGHRS and CDR2 as YFSETQ. The chain's CDR3 is CASSPRGGLQPQHF. CDR3 bases: TGCGCCAGCAGCCCGCGGGGTGGTCTCCAGCCCCAGCATTTT.

This clonotype has ten or more counts. The gene calls are TRBV6-2 or TRBV6-3 and TRBJ1-1; perhaps TRBD1 as D (5 bases). CDR1 is MNHEY, CDR2 SVGEGT, per germline. Deletions cut 0 bases from V and 1 base from J, with 12 bases between. CDR3 length equals 16 residues. CDR3 amino acids: CASSYSPREQNTEAFF. The CDR3 DNA follows: TGTGCCAGCAGTTACTCCCCCAGGGAGCAGAACACTGAAGCTTTCTTT.

Comment on this clonotype: At one end the junction does not follow the germline gene, possibly because of a read error. The CDR3 is CASSDAGTYHF. For the CDR3, the DNA is TGTGCCAGCAGTGATGCCGGGACATACCACTTC. J is TRBJ2-5 and V is TRBV7-2; a weak D match, TRBD1 (6 bases). This CDR3 contains 11 residues. CDR1 is SGHTA and CDR2 is FQGNSA in the germline V gene. The full variable domain, in which reference TRBV7-2 and TRBJ2-5 provide the parts outside the CDR3, is GAGVSQSPSNKVTEKGKDVELRCDPISGHTALYWYRQSLGQGLEFLIYFQGNSAPDKSGLPSDRFSAERTGGSVSTLTIQRTQQEDSAVYLCASSDAGTYHFGPGTRLLVL.

The gene calls are TRBV7-3 and TRBJ2-6, with D perhaps TRBD1 or TRBD2 (6 bases each). V lost 2 bases to trimming and J lost 2 bases, with 10 bases between them. Germline lookup yields CDR1 SGHTA and CDR2 FQGTGA. The CDR3 extends over 16 amino acids. CDR3 DNA: TGTGCCAGCAGCTTAGGAGGGGGGACTGGGGCCAACGTCCTGACTTTC. Translation: CASSLGGGTGANVLTF.

This clonotype was found a few times. The chain has TRBV6-1 and TRBJ2-5, with 11 positions matching TRBD2. This CDR3 contains 15 residues. Germline V gene data show CDR1 as MNHNS and CDR2 as SASEGT. Unmatched junction bases numbered 6, after V lost 5 bases and J lost 4 bases. The DNA of the CDR3 is TGTGCCAGCAGTATTAGCGGGGGGGCCGGAGAGACCCAGTACTTC. Protein sequence: CASSISGGAGETQYF.

At least ten counts were recorded for this clonotype. The chain has TRBV12-3 or TRBV12-4 and TRBJ1-6, with 10 bases that match TRBD1. The V gene end was trimmed by 5 bases and the J gene end by 5 bases; junction bases not matched to a gene: 6. The CDR3 is 16 residues long. In DNA, the CDR3 is TGTGCCAGCAGTGCCTTCGGGACAGGGGATAATTCACCCCTCCACTTT. Translated, it gives CASSAFGTGDNSPLHF.

Many counts were recorded for this clonotype. This rearrangement joins TRBV5-1 to TRBJ2-7, with 9 bases that match TRBD1. The CDR3 runs 16 residues. Trimming removed 4 bases from V and 3 bases from J; junction bases left unmatched: 11. CDR1 is SGHRS and CDR2 is YFSETQ in the germline V gene. The CDR3 nucleotides are TGCGCCAGCAGCACCAACAGGGGGCGCGTGAACTACGAGCAGTACTTC. As protein: CASSTNRGRVNYEQYF. The variable domain in full, with the rest retrieved from reference TRBV5-1 and TRBJ2-7, is KAGVTQTPRYLIKTRGQQVTLSCSPISGHRSVSWYQQTPGQGLQFLFEYFSETQRNKGNFPGRFSGRQFSNSRSEMNVSTLELGDSALYLCASSTNRGRVNYEQYFGPGTRLTVT.

This clonotype was seen only a few times. The chain recombines TRBV12-3 or TRBV12-4 with TRBJ1-5; 10 bases agree with TRBD1. The V gene end was trimmed by 5 bases and the J gene end by 5 bases; junction bases not matched to a gene: 9. The CDR3 is 16 residues long. The CDR3 protein is CASSISGQGGHQPQHF. CDR3 bases: TGTGCCAGCAGTATCTCCGGACAGGGGGGCCATCAGCCCCAGCATTTT.

This clonotype was observed many times. The rearrangement joins TRBV11-3 to TRBJ1-1; D is unclear. The CDR3 totals 15 residues. V was pared by 5 bases and J by 1 base, with 14 bases between. The germline gives CDR1 SGHNT, CDR2 YENEEA. CDR3 coding DNA: TGTGCCAGCAGCGTTACTGGAAGGCGGAACACTGAAGCTTTCTTT. Amino acids: CASSVTGRRNTEAFF.

Regarding this clonotype: One base away lies a much larger clone, so this may be a sequencing read error. CDR3: CASSPGTSGRDEQFF. In DNA form, the CDR3 reads TGTGCCAGCAGTCCCGGGACTAGCGGGAGAGATGAGCAGTTCTTC. This chain connects TRBV12-3 or TRBV12-4 to TRBJ2-1; 14 nucleotides agree with TRBD2. The CDR3 sequence is 15 residues long. Trimming removed 5 bases from V and 8 bases from J; junction bases left unmatched: 5.